Below, one T cell receptor beta chain is given with its context. Its antigen is still unknown. These data belong to a study of T cell repertoires in cytomegalovirus infection. This CDR3 is 15 amino acids long. V was shortened by 1 base and J by 5 bases, with 12 bases between the two germline ends. Germline loops: CDR1 SGHVS, CDR2 FQNEAQ. In TCRdb, the reads were re-called with MiXCR into one record per CDR3 protein. The table lists around 900,000 distinct CDR3 sequences, more than 25% of them singletons. The sequences come from cultured CD8+ T cells from PBMCs, collected from culture after CMV antigen stimulation. This receptor was obtained from a human donor in good health (CMV status not recorded). Some clones in this sample may be carry-over from other donors' samples. V is TRBV7-8 and J is TRBJ1-5; the D gene is possibly TRBD1 (5 bases). The CDR3 nucleotides read TGTGCCAGCAGCTTAGGGACCGACAGCTATCAGCCCCAGCATTTT. This encodes CASSLGTDSYQPQHF.